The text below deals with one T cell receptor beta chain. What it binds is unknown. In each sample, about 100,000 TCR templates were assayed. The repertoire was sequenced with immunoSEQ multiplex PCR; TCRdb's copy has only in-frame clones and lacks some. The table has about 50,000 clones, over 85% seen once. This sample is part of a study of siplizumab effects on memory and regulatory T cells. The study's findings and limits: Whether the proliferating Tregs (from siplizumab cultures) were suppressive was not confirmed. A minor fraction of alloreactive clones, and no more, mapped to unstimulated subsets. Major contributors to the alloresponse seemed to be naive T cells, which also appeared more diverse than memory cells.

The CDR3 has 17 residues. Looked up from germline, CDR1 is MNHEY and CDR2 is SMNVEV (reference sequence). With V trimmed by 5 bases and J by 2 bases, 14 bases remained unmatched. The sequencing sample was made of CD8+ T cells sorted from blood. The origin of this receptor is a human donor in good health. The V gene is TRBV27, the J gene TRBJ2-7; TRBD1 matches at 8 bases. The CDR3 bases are TGTGCCAGCAGTCCGATAGGTAACAGGGGGAAGACCTACGAGCAGTACTTC. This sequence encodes CASSPIGNRGKTYEQYF.